This TCR beta chain was profiled in a study of blood T cell repertoires in COVID-19. With V trimmed by 4 bases and J by 2 bases, 5 bases remained unmatched. Germline CDR1 SGDLS, CDR2 YYNGEE. The CDR3 is 15 amino acids. Sequenced by immunoSEQ multiplex PCR; TCRdb stores in-frame clones only, minus some. The data show about 85,000 clones, with approximately 90% seen just once and 5% to 6% held by the top ten. The rearrangement links TRBV9 to TRBJ2-3; 9 bases align to TRBD2. The sequence was collected from a man aged 60 to 69 with acute or convalescent COVID-19. The sample consisted of peripheral blood. CDR3 coding DNA: TGTGCCAGCAGCCTTAGCGGGGGAGTCACAGATACGCAGTATTTT. It encodes CASSLSGGVTDTQYF.